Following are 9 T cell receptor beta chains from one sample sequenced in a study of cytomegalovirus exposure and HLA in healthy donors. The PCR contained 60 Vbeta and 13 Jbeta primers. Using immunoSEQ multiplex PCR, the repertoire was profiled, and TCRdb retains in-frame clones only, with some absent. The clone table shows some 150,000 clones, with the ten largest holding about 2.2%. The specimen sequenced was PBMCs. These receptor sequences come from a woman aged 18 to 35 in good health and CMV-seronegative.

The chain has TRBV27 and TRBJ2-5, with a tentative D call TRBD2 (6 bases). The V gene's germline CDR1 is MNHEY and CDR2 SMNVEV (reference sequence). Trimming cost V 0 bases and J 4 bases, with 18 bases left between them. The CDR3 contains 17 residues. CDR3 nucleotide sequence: TGTGCCAGCAGTTTATCCTTGGGGAAACCCGGGGGAGAGACCCAGTACTTC. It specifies CASSLSLGKPGGETQYF.

DNA for the CDR3: TGTGCCACCCAGCCGACCACTCGGGGCTATGGCTACACCTTC. Encoded protein: CATQPTTRGYGYTF. This chain links TRBV28 with TRBJ1-2; no clear D gene. CDR1 is MDHEN and CDR2 is SYDVKM in the germline V gene. Trimming left V 10 bases short and J 4 bases short, with 19 bases between. The length of the CDR3 is 14 residues.

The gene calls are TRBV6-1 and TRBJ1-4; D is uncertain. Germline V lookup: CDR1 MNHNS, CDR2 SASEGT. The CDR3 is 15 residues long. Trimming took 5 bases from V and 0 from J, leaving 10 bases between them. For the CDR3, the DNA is TGTGCCAGCAGTCCCAGACGGGCAACTAATGAAAAACTGTTTTTT. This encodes CASSPRRATNEKLFF.

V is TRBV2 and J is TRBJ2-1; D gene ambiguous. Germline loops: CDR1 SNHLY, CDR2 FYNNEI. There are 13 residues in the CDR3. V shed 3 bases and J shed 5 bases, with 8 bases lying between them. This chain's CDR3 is CASSDARNNEQFF. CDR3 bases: TGTGCCAGCAGTGACGCCAGGAACAATGAGCAGTTCTTC.

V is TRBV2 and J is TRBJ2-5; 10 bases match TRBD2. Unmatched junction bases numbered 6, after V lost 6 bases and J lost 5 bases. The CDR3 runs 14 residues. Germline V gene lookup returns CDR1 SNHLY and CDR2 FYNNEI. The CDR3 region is CASREREGRETQYF. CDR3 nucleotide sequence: TGTGCCAGCAGAGAGCGGGAGGGCCGTGAGACCCAGTACTTC.

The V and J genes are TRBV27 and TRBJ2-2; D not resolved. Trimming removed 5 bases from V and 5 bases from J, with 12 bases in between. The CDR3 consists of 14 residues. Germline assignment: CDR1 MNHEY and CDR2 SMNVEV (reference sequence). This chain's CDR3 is CASSLTEKTGELFF. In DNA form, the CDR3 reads TGTGCCAGCAGTCTAACCGAAAAAACCGGGGAGCTGTTTTTT.

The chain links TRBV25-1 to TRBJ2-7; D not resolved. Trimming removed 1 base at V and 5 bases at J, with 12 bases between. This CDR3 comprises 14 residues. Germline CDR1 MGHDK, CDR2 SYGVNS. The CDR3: CASSELTRRNEQYF. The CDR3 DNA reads TGTGCCAGCAGTGAATTGACAAGGCGCAACGAGCAGTACTTC.

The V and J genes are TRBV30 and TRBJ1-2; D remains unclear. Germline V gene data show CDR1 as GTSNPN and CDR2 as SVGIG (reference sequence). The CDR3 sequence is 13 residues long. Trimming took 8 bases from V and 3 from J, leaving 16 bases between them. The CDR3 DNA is TGTGCCCCCCACGAGGGCCGGGACTATGGCTACACCTTC. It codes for CAPHEGRDYGYTF.

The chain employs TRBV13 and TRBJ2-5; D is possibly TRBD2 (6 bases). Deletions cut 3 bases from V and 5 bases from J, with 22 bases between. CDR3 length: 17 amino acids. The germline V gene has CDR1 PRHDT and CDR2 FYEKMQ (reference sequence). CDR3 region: CASSLEGWTPSWETQYF. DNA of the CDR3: TGTGCCAGCAGCTTGGAGGGATGGACTCCCAGTTGGGAGACCCAGTACTTC. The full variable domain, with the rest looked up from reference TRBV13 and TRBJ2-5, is AAGVIQSPRHLIKEKRETATLKCYPIPRHDTVYWYQQGPGQDPQFLISFYEKMQSDKGSIPDRFSAQQFSDYHSELNMSSLELGDSALYFCASSLEGWTPSWETQYFGPGTRLLVL.